This TCR beta chain was recorded in a study of technical replicates of blood from a few donors (dated by TCRdb to the late 2010s). As to this clone: Its antigen has not been determined. The sample holds no much larger clone one base away, and base qualities are not on file.

Measured from the cysteine to the phenylalanine, the CDR3 is 13 residues long. The read is trimmed to its CDR3 DNA, 39 bases read in frame from base 1. A distance of 5 bases separates the germline ends of V and J, which lose 4 bases and 0 bases respectively. The germline V gene yields KGHSH for CDR1 and LQKENI for CDR2. Library creation used the immunoSEQ multiplex PCR assay. Here the immuneACCESS table is served through TCRdb, limited to in-frame sequences with V and J called. Missing clones are a known gap in these copies; in checked studies unresolved V genes cover under half, and the rest lacks a known reason. The sample table records tens of thousands of clones; 93% of these occur just once. In total, the top ten clones hold approximately 0.27% of the sample.

The TCR comes from a human donor in good health. Input material: T cells isolated from PBMCs. The chain uses TRBV18 and TRBJ2-3; a weak D assignment points to TRBD1 (5 bases agree). The CDR3 amino acid sequence is: CASSQGSTDTQYF. The nucleotide sequence is given as TGTGCCAGCTCACAGGGGAGCACAGATACGCAGTATTTT.